The T cell receptor (beta chain) under discussion was sequenced for a study of CD8+ T cells in alopecia areata. About the research overall: Administration of oral tofacitinib to treated patients was at 5 to 10 mg twice daily. Overall study findings and caveats: Patients displayed less clarity in TCR sharing than mice, a finding possibly related to HLA. Sequence data from scalp samples additionally include resident alphabeta T cells of normal skin.

Alopecia areata patients provided lesional scalp punch biopsies and peripheral blood, both collected for the study. cDNA serving as the sequencing template came from extracted, reverse transcribed RNA. Here immunoSEQ multiplex PCR was the method, and the copy in TCRdb shows in-frame clones only, minus some. The sample has 130,000 to 150,000 clones; 75% to 90% are singletons. To note about this clone: The antigen is not known.

CDR3 length: 16 amino acids. In germline, CDR1 is MNHNS, CDR2 SASEGT. Trimming took 0 bases from V and 1 from J; bases not matched to a gene: 4. The chain uses TRBV6-1 and TRBJ2-7; the match to TRBD1 covers 9 bases. The sequence came from a human donor with alopecia areata. Sequencing was performed on CD8+ T cells sorted from blood, taken at week 0. The CDR3, as DNA: TGTGCCAGCAGTGAAGCTTCCGGGACAGGGTCCTACGAGCAGTACTTC. This translates into CASSEASGTGSYEQYF.